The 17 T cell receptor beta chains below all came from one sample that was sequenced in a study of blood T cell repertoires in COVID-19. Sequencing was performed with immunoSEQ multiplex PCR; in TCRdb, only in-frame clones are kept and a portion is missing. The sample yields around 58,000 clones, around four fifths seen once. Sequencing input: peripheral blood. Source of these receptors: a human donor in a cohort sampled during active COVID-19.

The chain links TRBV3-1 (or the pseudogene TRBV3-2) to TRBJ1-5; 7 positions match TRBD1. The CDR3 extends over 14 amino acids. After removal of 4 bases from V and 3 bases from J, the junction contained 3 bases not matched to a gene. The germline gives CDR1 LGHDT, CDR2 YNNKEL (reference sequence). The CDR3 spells CASSPGTVNQPQHF. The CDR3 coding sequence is TGTGCCAGCAGCCCCGGGACAGTCAATCAGCCCCAGCATTTT.

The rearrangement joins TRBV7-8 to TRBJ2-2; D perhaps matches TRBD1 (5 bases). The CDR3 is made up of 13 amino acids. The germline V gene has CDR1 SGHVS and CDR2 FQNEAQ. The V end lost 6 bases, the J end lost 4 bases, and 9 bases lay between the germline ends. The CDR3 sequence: CASRTTVTGELFF. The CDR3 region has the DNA TGTGCCAGCAGAACGACAGTCACCGGGGAGCTGTTTTTT.

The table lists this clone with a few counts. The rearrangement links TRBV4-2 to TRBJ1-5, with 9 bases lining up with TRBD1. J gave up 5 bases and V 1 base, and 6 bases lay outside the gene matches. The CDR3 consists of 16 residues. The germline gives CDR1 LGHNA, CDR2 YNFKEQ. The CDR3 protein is CASSQGGQGRDQPQHF. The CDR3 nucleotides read TGTGCCAGCAGCCAAGGGGGACAGGGCCGAGATCAGCCCCAGCATTTT.

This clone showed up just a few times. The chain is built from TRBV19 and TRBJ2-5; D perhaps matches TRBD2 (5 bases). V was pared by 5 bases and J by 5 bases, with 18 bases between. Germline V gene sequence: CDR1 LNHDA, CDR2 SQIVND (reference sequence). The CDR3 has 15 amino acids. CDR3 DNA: TGTGCCAGTAGTCAGGCCTGGCGGGCCGGGGAGACCCAGTACTTC. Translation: CASSQAWRAGETQYF.

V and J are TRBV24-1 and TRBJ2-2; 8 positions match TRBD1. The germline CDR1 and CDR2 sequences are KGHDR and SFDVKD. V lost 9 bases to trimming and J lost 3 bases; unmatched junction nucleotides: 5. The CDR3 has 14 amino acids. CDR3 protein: CATRDRSYTGELFF. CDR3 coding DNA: TGTGCCACCCGGGACAGGTCATACACCGGGGAGCTGTTTTTT.

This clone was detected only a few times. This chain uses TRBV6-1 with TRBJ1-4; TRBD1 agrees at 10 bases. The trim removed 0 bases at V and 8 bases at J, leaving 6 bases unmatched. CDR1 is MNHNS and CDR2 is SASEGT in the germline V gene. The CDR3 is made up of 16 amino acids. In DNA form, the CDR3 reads TGTGCCAGCAGTGAAGCGTTGGGACAGGGGAGCGAAAAACTGTTTTTT. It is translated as CASSEALGQGSEKLFF.

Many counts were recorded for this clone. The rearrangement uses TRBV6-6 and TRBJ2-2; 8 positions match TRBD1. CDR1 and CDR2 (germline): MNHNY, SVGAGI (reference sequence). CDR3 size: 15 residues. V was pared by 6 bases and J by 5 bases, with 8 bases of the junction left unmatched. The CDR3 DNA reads TGTGCCAGCAGCCCTGGACAGGGAAGGACCGGGGAGCTGTTTTTT. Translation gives CASSPGQGRTGELFF.

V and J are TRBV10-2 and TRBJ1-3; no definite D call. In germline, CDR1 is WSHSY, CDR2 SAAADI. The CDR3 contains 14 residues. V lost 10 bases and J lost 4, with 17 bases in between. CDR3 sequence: CATFDRGTGNTIYF. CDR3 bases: TGCGCCACGTTTGATCGGGGAACGGGAAACACCATATATTTT.

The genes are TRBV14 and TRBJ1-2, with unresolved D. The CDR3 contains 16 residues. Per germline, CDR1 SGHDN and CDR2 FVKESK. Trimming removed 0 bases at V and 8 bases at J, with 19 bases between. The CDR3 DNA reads TGTGCCAGCAGCCAAGATGGTTATCGGTCCTCCTGGGGCTACACCTTC. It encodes CASSQDGYRSSWGYTF.

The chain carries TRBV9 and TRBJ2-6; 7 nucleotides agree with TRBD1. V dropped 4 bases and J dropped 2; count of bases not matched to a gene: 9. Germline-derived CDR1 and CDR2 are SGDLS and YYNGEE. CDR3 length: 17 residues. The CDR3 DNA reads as TGTGCCAGCAGCCCCCGGGACAGAAAGACTGGGGCCAACGTCCTGACTTTC. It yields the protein CASSPRDRKTGANVLTF.

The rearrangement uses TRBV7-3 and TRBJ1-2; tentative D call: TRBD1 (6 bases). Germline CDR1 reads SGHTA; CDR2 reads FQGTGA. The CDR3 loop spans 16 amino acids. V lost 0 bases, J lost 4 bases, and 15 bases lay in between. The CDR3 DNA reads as TGTGCCAGCAGCTTAACCCGGACAGAACGAACCTATGGCTACACCTTC. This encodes CASSLTRTERTYGYTF.

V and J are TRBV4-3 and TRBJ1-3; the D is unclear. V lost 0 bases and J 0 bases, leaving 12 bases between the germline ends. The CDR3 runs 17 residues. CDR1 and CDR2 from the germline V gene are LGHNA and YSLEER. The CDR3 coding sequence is TGCGCCAGCAGCCAAGATCCTCTCATTAGCTCTGGAAACACCATATATTTT. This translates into CASSQDPLISSGNTIYF.

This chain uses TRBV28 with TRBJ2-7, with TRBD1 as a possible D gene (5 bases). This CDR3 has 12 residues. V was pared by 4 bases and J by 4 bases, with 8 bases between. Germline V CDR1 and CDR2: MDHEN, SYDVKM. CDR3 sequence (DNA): TGTGCCAGCAGTTCCAGGGTTTACGAGCAGTACTTC. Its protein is CASSSRVYEQYF.

CDR3 loop: CASSQGTGKNTEAFF. As DNA, the CDR3 is TGTGCCAGCAGCCAAGGGACAGGGAAGAACACTGAAGCTTTCTTT. The chain links TRBV14 to TRBJ1-1; 8 bases line up with TRBD1. V gave up 1 base and J gave up 1 base; unmatched junction bases: 2. CDR3 length equals 15 residues. Germline V gene sequence: CDR1 SGHDN, CDR2 FVKESK.

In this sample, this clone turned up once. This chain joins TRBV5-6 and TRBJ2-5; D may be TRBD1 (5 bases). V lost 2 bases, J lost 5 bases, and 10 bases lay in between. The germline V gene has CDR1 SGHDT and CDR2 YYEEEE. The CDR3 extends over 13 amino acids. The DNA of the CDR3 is TGTGCCAGCAGCTTTCAGGGATGGGAGACCCAGTACTTC. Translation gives CASSFQGWETQYF. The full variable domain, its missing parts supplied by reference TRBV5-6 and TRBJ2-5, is DAGVTQSPTHLIKTRGQQVTLRCSPKSGHDTVSWYQQALGQGPQFIFQYYEEEERQRGNFPDRFSGHQFPNYSSELNVNALLLGDSALYLCASSFQGWETQYFGPGTRLLVL.

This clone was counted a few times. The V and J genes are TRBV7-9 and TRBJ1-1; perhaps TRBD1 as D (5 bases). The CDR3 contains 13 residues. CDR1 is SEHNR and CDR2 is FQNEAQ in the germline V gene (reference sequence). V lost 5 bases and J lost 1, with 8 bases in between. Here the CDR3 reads CASSPRENTEAFF. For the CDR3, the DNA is TGTGCCAGCAGCCCCAGGGAGAACACTGAAGCTTTCTTT.

For the CDR3, the DNA is TGTGCCAGCAGCCTCCAGGGCGGGGGCGAGCAGTACTTC. Translating gives CASSLQGGGEQYF. This chain connects TRBV6-6 to TRBJ2-7; 7 bases line up with TRBD2. CDR3 length equals 13 residues. The V and J ends lost 6 bases and 6 bases, in that order; junction bases with no gene match: 8. Germline loops: CDR1 MNHNY, CDR2 SVGAGI (reference sequence).